This TCR beta chain was sequenced for a study of shared clonotypes between healthy human individuals. Across the study: The cohort comprised a couple of women and a few men. Their ages spanned 18 to 49 years.

Clones were read by immunoSEQ multiplex PCR, and TCRdb kept only the in-frame ones, dropping some. In the table there are about 120,000 clones, about 67% of which are singletons. This CDR3 has 15 residues. The V end was cut by 1 base, the J end by 0 bases, with 11 bases between. Germline V lookup: CDR1 SGHTS, CDR2 YDEGEE. Sequences were obtained from memory CD8+ T cells sorted from blood. As to subset: CD45RO+ cells pooled with CCR7-negative TemRA cells. This sequence originates from a woman aged 30 to 39 in good health. The rearrangement links TRBV5-8 to TRBJ2-7; tentative D call: TRBD1 (5 bases). CDR3 amino acids: CASSLTRESSYEQYF. Written as DNA, the CDR3 is TGTGCCAGCAGCTTGACCAGGGAAAGCTCCTACGAGCAGTACTTC.